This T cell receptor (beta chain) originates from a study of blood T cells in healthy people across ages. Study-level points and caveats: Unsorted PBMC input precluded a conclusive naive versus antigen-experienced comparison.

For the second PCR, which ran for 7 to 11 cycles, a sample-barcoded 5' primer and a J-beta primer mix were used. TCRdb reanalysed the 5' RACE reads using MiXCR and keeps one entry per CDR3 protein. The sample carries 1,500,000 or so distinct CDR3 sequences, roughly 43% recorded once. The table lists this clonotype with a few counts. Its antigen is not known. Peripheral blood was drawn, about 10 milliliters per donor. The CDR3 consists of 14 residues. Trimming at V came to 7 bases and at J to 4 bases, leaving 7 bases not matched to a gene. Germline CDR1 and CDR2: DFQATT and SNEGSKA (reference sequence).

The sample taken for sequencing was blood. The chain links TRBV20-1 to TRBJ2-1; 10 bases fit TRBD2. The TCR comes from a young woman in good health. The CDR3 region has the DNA TGCAGTGTCACGACTAGCGGGCGATACAATGAGCAGTTCTTC. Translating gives CSVTTSGRYNEQFF.